This T cell receptor beta chain was recorded in a study of shared clonotypes between healthy human individuals. Trimming took 0 bases from V and 0 from J; bases not matched to a gene: 6. The CDR3 totals 17 residues. Germline V gene sequence: CDR1 KGHSH, CDR2 LQKENI. As processed by the authors: Because ImmunoSEQ provided only junction sequences with no quality scores, the filtering differed. Using immunoSEQ multiplex PCR, the repertoire was profiled, and TCRdb retains in-frame clones only, with some absent. The DNA was the basis for D and trimming; V, J and clone size are from that table. Of about 480,000 clones in the sample, roughly 79% are singletons; the top ten hold about 12%. This clone was counted between two and nine times.

This chain links TRBV18 with TRBJ2-3; 7 bases fit TRBD1. This clonotype originated in a woman between 40 and 50 years old in good health. Some clones in this sample may be carry-over from other donors' samples. The sequencing input was PBMCs. This CDR3 reads CASSPPSAGGSTDTQYF. CDR3 sequence (DNA): TGTGCCAGCTCACCACCTTCGGCAGGGGGAAGCACAGATACGCAGTATTTT. Using reference TRBV18 and TRBJ2-3 for the parts outside the CDR3, the full variable domain is NAGVMQNPRHLVRRRGQEARLRCSPMKGHSHVYWYRQLPEEGLKFMVYLQKENIIDESGMPKERFSAEFPKEGPSILRIQQVVRGDSAAYFCASSPPSAGGSTDTQYFGPGTRLTVL.